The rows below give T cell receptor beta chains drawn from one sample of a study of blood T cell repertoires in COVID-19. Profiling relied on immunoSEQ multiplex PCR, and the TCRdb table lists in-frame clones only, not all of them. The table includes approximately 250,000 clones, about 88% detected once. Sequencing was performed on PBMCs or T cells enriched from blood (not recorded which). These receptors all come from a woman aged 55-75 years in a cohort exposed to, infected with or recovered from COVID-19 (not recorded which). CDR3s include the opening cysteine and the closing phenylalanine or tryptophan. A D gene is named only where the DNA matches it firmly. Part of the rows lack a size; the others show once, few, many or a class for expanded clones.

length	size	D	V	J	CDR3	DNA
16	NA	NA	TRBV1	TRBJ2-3	CTSSHKRPGFTDTQYF	TGCACCAGCAGCCACAAGCGTCCCGGATTCACAGATACGCAGTATTTT
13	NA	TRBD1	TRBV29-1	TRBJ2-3	CSVDRGRTDTQYF	TGCAGCGTAGACAGGGGGCGAACAGATACGCAGTATTTT
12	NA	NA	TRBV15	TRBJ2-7	CATSGSMNEQYF	TGTGCCACTTCCGGGAGTATGAACGAGCAGTACTTC
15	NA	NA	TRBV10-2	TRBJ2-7	CASSESPGNSYEQYF	TGCGCCAGCAGTGAGTCTCCAGGTAACTCCTACGAGCAGTACTTC
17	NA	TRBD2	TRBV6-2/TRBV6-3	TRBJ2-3	CASSYSRGAGGLDTQYF	TGTGCCAGCAGTTACTCCCGAGGAGCGGGAGGCTTAGATACGCAGTATTTT
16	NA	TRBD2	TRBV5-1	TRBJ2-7	CASSLKTSGAGYEQYF	TGCGCCAGCAGCTTGAAAACTAGCGGGGCTGGGTACGAGCAGTACTTC
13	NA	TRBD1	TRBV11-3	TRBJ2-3	CASSSGQGGTQYF	TGTGCCAGCAGCTCCGGACAGGGGGGTACGCAGTATTTT
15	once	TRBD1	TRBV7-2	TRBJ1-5	CASSLRQGGNQPQHF	TGTGCCAGCAGCTTACGGCAGGGGGGTAATCAGCCCCAGCATTTT
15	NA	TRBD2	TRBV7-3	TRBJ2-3	CASSELGGRTDTQYF	TGTGCCAGCAGCGAGCTGGGCGGGAGGACAGATACGCAGTATTTT
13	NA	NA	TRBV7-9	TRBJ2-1	CASSLESGNEQFF	TGTGCCAGCAGCTTGGAGAGTGGCAATGAGCAGTTCTTC
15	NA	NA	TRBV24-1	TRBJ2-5	CATSDRTAYQETQYF	TGTGCCACCAGTGATCGGACAGCCTATCAAGAGACCCAGTACTTC
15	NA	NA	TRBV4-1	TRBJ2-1	CASSQDSGAYNEQFF	TGCGCCAGCAGCCAAGATAGCGGAGCTTACAATGAGCAGTTCTTC
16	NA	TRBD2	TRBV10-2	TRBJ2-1	CASIPGLASGANEQFF	TGCGCCAGCATCCCCGGTTTGGCTAGCGGGGCCAATGAGCAGTTCTTC
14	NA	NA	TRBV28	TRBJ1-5	CASSLLAENQPQHF	TGTGCCAGCAGTTTACTCGCGGAAAATCAGCCCCAGCATTTT
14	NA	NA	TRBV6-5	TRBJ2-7	CASSRTGRAYEQYF	TGTGCCAGCAGTCGAACAGGGAGGGCCTACGAGCAGTACTTC
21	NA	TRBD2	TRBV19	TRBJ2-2	CASSPFTSGTSGSLVTGELFF	TGTGCCAGTAGTCCGTTTACATCCGGGACTAGCGGGAGTTTGGTCACCGGGGAGCTGTTTTTT
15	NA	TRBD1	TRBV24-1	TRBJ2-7	CATSDPTGGSYEQYF	TGTGCCACCAGTGACCCGACAGGGGGCAGCTACGAGCAGTACTTC
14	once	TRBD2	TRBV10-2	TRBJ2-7	CASSPGGRVYEQYF	TGCGCCAGCAGTCCCGGCGGGAGGGTATACGAGCAGTACTTC
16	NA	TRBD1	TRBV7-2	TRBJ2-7	CASSPTTGASSREQYF	TGTGCCAGCAGCCCAACGACAGGGGCGTCTTCTAGGGAGCAGTACTTC
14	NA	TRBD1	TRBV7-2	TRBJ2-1	CASRDRGSYNEQFF	TGTGCCAGCAGGGACAGGGGCTCCTACAATGAGCAGTTCTTC
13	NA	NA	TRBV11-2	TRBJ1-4	CASSSRVNEKLFF	TGTGCCAGCAGCTCACGAGTTAATGAAAAACTGTTTTTT
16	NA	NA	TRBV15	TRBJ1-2	CATSRATGYIGYGYTF	TGTGCCACCAGCAGAGCCACAGGTTATATAGGCTATGGCTACACCTTC
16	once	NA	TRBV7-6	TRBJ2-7	CASSPYTLRTVYEQYF	TGTGCCAGCAGCCCCTATACCCTCAGGACAGTCTACGAGCAGTACTTC
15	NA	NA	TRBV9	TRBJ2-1	CASSLAIARYNEQFF	TGTGCCAGCAGCCTCGCGATAGCGAGGTACAATGAGCAGTTCTTC
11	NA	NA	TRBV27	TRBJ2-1	CASSSSNEQFF	TGTGCCAGCAGTTCTAGCAATGAGCAGTTCTTC
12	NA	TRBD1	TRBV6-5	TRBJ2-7	CASRDRVSEQYF	TGTGCCAGCAGGGACAGGGTATCCGAGCAGTACTTC
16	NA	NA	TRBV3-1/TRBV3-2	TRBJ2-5	CASSPPRSDSRETQYF	TGTGCCAGCAGCCCTCCGAGGTCAGACAGCCGAGAGACCCAGTACTTC
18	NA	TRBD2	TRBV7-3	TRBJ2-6	CASSLFGGRSAGANVLTF	TGTGCCAGCAGCTTATTTGGCGGGAGAAGTGCTGGGGCCAACGTCCTGACTTTC
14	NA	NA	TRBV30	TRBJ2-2	CAWGQSGLTGELFF	TGTGCCTGGGGGCAATCGGGACTCACCGGGGAGCTGTTTTTT
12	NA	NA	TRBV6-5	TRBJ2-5	CASSWQVETQYF	TGTGCCAGCAGTTGGCAGGTTGAGACCCAGTACTTC
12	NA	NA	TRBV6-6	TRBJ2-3	CASTPSTDTQYF	TGTGCCAGCACCCCTAGCACAGATACGCAGTATTTT
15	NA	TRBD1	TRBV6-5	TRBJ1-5	CASSPSTGDDQPQHF	TGTGCCAGCAGTCCATCGACAGGGGATGATCAGCCCCAGCATTTT
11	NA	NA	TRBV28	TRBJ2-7	CASSITYEQYF	TGTGCCAGCAGTATAACCTACGAGCAGTACTTC
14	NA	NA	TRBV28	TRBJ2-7	CASSPGWISYEQYF	TGTGCCAGCAGTCCGGGATGGATCTCCTACGAGCAGTACTTC
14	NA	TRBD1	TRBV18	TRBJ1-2	CASSIYRGGYGYTF	TGTGCCAGCTCAATCTACAGGGGGGGCTATGGCTACACCTTC
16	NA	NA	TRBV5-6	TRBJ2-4	CASSVRTSRSKNIQYF	TGTGCCAGCAGCGTCAGAACTAGCCGGAGCAAAAACATTCAGTACTTC
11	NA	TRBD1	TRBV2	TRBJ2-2	CASRRQGYLFF	TGTGCCAGCAGGAGACAGGGTTATTTGTTTTTT
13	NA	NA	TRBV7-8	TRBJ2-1	CASSLEEGNEQFF	TGTGCCAGCAGCTTAGAGGAGGGCAATGAGCAGTTCTTC
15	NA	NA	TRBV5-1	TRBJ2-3	CASSLTLAGTDTQYF	TGCGCCAGCAGCTTGACTCTAGCAGGCACAGATACGCAGTATTTT
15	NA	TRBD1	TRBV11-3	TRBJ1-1	CASSFKRTGTTEAFF	TGTGCCAGCAGCTTTAAACGGACAGGGACCACTGAAGCTTTCTTT
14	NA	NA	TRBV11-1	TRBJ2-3	CASSPTGWVDTQYF	TGTGCCAGCAGCCCTACAGGGTGGGTCGATACGCAGTATTTT
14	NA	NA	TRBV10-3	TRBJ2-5	CAISEPGSTETQYF	TGTGCCATCAGTGAGCCAGGAAGTACGGAGACCCAGTACTTC
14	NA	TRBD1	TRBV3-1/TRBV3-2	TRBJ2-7	CASSKTGGGYEQYF	TGTGCCAGCAGCAAGACAGGGGGCGGATACGAGCAGTACTTC
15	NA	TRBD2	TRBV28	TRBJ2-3	CASGWGGTSTDTQYF	TGTGCCAGCGGCTGGGGGGGGACTAGCACAGATACGCAGTATTTT
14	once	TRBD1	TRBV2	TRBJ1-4	CASTMTGVGEKLFF	TGTGCCAGCACCATGACAGGGGTAGGGGAAAAACTGTTTTTT
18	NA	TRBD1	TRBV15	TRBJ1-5	CATSRAPGQVASNQPQHF	TGTGCCACCAGCAGAGCCCCGGGACAGGTCGCTAGCAATCAGCCCCAGCATTTT
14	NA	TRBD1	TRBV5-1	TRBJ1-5	CASSPGQANQPQHF	TGCGCCAGCAGCCCGGGACAGGCCAATCAGCCCCAGCATTTT
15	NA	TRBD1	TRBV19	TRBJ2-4	CASSRTGGMGNIQYF	TGTGCCAGTAGTCGAACAGGGGGCATGGGAAACATTCAGTACTTC
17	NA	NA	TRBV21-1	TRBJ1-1	CASSKPVGDRELPEAFF	TGTGCCAGCAGCAAACCGGTGGGGGACAGGGAACTCCCTGAAGCTTTCTTT
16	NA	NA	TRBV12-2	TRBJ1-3	CASRFRVWTAPNTIYF	TGTGCAAGTCGCTTCCGGGTCTGGACAGCACCAAACACCATATATTTT